This T cell receptor (beta chain) came from a study of shared clonotypes between healthy human individuals. Study context: The cohort comprised a couple of women and a few men. Their ages spanned 18 to 49 years.

The length of the CDR3 is 16 residues. V dropped 4 bases and J dropped 7; count of bases not matched to a gene: 13. CDR1 and CDR2 from the germline V gene are SGDLS and YYNGEE. Donors included only healthy HIV-negative adults lacking recent acute infections or vaccinations. Replicate PCRs from sorted subsets contained roughly 190 ng DNA, which is some 30,000 T cell genomes. Authors' data handling: ImmunoSEQ output lacked quality scores and full-length reads, limiting matched filtering. Produced via immunoSEQ multiplex PCR; TCRdb's table is partial and in-frame only. V and J calls and clone size are those listed in that table; D and trimming were worked out from the DNA. The profile shows a few million clones, around 93% of them singletons.

V and J are TRBV9 and TRBJ2-1; TRBD1 agrees at 8 bases. Sequencing input: naive CD4+ T cells from PBMCs. Subset meaning: CD45RA+ positively selected. This TCR was sampled from a man aged 18 to 29 in good health. Some clones in this sample may be carry-over from other donors' samples. The CDR3 region is CASSFTLDRVWNEQFF. The CDR3 bases are TGTGCCAGCAGCTTCACCTTGGACAGGGTCTGGAATGAGCAGTTCTTC.